One sample yielded the 13 T cell receptor beta chains listed below, sequenced in a study of blood T cells in healthy people across ages. The use of a sample-barcoded 5' primer and a J-beta primer mix characterized a second PCR of roughly 6 to 11 cycles. TCRdb analysed the 5' RACE reads with MiXCR anew, one entry per CDR3 protein. The sample gives under 2 million distinct CDR3 sequences, 30% to 35% of which show up once; roughly 12% is in the top ten. Sequencing was done on a sample of blood. The receptors shown here come from a woman aged 25 to 39 in good health.

This clonotype has just a few counts. CDR3 residues: CSARDTSGARIYEQYF. In nucleotides, the CDR3 is TGCAGTGCTAGAGATACTAGCGGAGCCAGGATTTACGAGCAGTACTTC. The J gene is TRBJ2-5, the V gene TRBV20-1; 8 bases are shared with TRBD2. The end of the DNA fits TRBJ2-7 better, so the J call may be wrong. Germline V gene sequence: CDR1 DFQATT, CDR2 SNEGSKA (reference sequence). The CDR3 sequence is 16 residues long.

This chain joins TRBV7-3 and TRBJ2-2; D gene ambiguous. The ends were cut back, 1 base at V and 4 bases at J, with 13 bases in the middle. CDR3 size: 16 residues. Germline V gene sequence: CDR1 SGHTA, CDR2 FQGTGA. The CDR3 nucleotides read TGTGCCAGCAGCTTAATGGGCAGGACCCTCACCGGGGAGCTGTTTTTT. Translation: CASSLMGRTLTGELFF.

Concerning this clonotype: An end of the junction does not agree with germline; a read error may underlie this. This chain uses TRBV20-1 with TRBJ2-3; 8 nucleotides line up with TRBD2. The CDR3 loop spans 13 amino acids. Germline V CDR1 and CDR2: DFQATT, SNEGSKA (reference sequence). The CDR3 loop is CGASRGAEDTQYF. CDR3 in DNA: TGCGGTGCTTCGCGGGGGGCTGAAGATACGCAGTATTTT.

J is TRBJ2-7 and V is TRBV15; D might be TRBD1 (6 bases). The length of the CDR3 is 14 residues. The ends were cut back, 3 bases at V and 4 bases at J, with 13 bases in the middle. The germline V gene has CDR1 LNHNV and CDR2 YYDKDF (reference sequence). CDR3: CATSSLGTRYEQYF. The CDR3 DNA follows: TGTGCCACCAGCAGTTTGGGGACACGGTACGAGCAGTACTTC. The whole variable domain, filled in from reference TRBV15 and TRBJ2-7, reads DAMVIQNPRYQVTQFGKPVTLSCSQTLNHNVMYWYQQKSSQAPKLLFHYYDKDFNNEADTPDNFQSRRPNTSFCFLDIRSPGLGDTAMYLCATSSLGTRYEQYFGPGTRLTVT.

This clonotype was picked up a small number of times. The rearrangement joins TRBV20-1 to TRBJ1-1; TRBD1 might be the D (5 bases). The CDR3 extends over 14 amino acids. The germline V gene has CDR1 DFQATT and CDR2 SNEGSKA (reference sequence). The V and J ends lost 4 bases and 1 base respectively, with 13 bases between them. In nucleotides, the CDR3 is TGCAGTGCTATCCTCCGACAGCCGAACACTGAAGCTTTCTTT. Translated: CSAILRQPNTEAFF.

Only a few counts were recorded for this clonotype. Sequence at one end of the junction differs from germline and may be a read error. The chain has TRBV7-2 and TRBJ2-3, with 8 bases aligning to TRBD2. The CDR3 covers 14 residues. Germline CDR1 and CDR2: SGHTA and FQGNSA. The CDR3 reads CASGLLAGTDTQYF. The CDR3, as DNA: TGTGCCAGCGGCTTACTAGCGGGCACAGATACGCAGTATTTT.

Only one count was recorded for this clonotype. The gene calls are TRBV20-1 and TRBJ1-2; D may be TRBD1 (6 bases). The CDR3 spans 14 residues. The V end was cut by 1 base, the J end by 7 bases, with 16 bases between. CDR1 DFQATT and CDR2 SNEGSKA come from the germline V gene (reference sequence). CDR3 DNA: TGCAGTGCTAGAGGGGCGTCAGGGGTCGGTGGCTACACCTTC. Its protein is CSARGASGVGGYTF.

CDR3 nucleotides: TGCAGTGCTAGGGTTGGACAGGGGGCAGACTATGGCTACACCTTC. Translating gives CSARVGQGADYGYTF. The rearrangement links TRBV20-1 to TRBJ1-2; 11 bases are shared with TRBD1. Germline CDR1 reads DFQATT; CDR2 reads SNEGSKA (reference sequence). There are 15 residues in the CDR3. The V and J ends lost 3 bases and 3 bases, in that order; junction bases with no gene match: 6.

This clonotype was seen a few times. The chain joins TRBV2 to TRBJ2-7; D is perhaps TRBD1 (5 bases). The length of the CDR3 is 15 residues. Trimming removed 4 bases from V and 2 bases from J, with 15 bases in between. Germline V gene data show CDR1 as SNHLY and CDR2 as FYNNEI. Here the CDR3 reads CASSGMDIPTYEQYF. The DNA of the CDR3 is TGTGCCAGCAGTGGAATGGACATTCCTACCTACGAGCAGTACTTC. The complete variable domain, with remaining parts taken from reference TRBV2 and TRBJ2-7, reads EPEVTQTPSHQVTQMGQEVILRCVPISNHLYFYWYRQILGQKVEFLVSFYNNEISEKSEIFDDQFSVERPDGSNFTLKIRSTKLEDSAMYFCASSGMDIPTYEQYFGPGTRLTVT.

The rearrangement links TRBV5-1 to TRBJ2-3; D is tentatively TRBD1 or TRBD2 (6 bases each). The CDR3 loop spans 16 amino acids. V shed 0 bases and J shed 2 bases, with 13 bases lying between them. The germline V gene has CDR1 SGHRS and CDR2 YFSETQ. CDR3 in amino acids: CASSLAGGGNTDTQYF. The CDR3 coding sequence is TGCGCCAGCAGCTTGGCAGGAGGGGGAAACACAGATACGCAGTATTTT.

The chain has TRBV20-1 and TRBJ1-2, with a weak D call TRBD1 (5 bases). Germline V CDR1 and CDR2: DFQATT, SNEGSKA (reference sequence). The V end was cut by 2 bases, the J end by 7 bases, with 11 bases between. The length of the CDR3 is 12 residues. The CDR3 here is CSARSDKSGYTF. Written as DNA, the CDR3 is TGCAGTGCTAGATCGGACAAATCTGGCTACACCTTC.

In its sample, this clonotype was seen once. Just one base apart from a much larger clone, this may be a read error. This rearrangement joins TRBV20-1 to TRBJ1-5, with a weak D call TRBD1 (6 bases). Germline assignment: CDR1 DFQATT and CDR2 SNEGSKA (reference sequence). V shed 8 bases and J shed 5 bases, with 19 bases lying between them. This CDR3 spans 14 amino acids. The CDR3 DNA follows: TGCAGTACCTCAGAGGGCAGGGGTCATCAGCCCCAGCATTTT. Translated, it gives CSTSEGRGHQPQHF.

This clonotype was counted a few times. CDR3 in DNA: TGCAGTGCTAGACCCCCGGGGGGCGGAGGAGAGACCCAGTACTTC. Amino acid sequence: CSARPPGGGGETQYF. The V call is TRBV20-1, the J call TRBJ2-5; tentative D call: TRBD2 (7 bases). Germline V gives CDR1 DFQATT, CDR2 SNEGSKA (reference sequence). The V and J ends lost 2 bases and 4 bases respectively, with 17 bases between them. This CDR3 is built from 15 residues.